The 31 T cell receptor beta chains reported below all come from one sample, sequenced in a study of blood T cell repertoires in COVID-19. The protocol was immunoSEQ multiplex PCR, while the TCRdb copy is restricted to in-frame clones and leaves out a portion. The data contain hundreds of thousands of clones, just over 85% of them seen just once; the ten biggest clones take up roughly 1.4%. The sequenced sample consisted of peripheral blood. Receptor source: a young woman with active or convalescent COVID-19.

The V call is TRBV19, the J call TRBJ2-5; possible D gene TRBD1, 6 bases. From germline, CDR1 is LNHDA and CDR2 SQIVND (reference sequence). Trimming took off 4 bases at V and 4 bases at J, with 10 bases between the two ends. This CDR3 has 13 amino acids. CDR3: CASSKSRGETQYF. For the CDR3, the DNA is TGTGCCAGTAGTAAGAGCAGGGGAGAGACCCAGTACTTC.

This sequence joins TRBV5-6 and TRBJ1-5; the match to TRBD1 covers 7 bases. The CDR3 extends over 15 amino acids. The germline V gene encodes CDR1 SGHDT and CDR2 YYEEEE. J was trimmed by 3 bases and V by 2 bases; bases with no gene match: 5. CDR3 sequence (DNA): TGTGCCAGCAGCTTTGGGCAGGGGGACAATCAGCCCCAGCATTTT. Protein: CASSFGQGDNQPQHF.

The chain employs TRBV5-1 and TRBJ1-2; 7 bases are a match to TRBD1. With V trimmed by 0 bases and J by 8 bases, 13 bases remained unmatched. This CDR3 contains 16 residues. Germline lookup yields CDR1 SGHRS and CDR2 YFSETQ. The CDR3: CASSLDGQAITGGYTF. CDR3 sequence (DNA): TGCGCCAGCAGCTTGGATGGACAGGCCATTACAGGAGGCTACACCTTC.

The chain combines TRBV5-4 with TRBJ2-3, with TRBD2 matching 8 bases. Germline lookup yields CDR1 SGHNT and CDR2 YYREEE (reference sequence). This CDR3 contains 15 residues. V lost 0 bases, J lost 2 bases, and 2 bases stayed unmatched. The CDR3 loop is CASSLVSGVTDTQYF. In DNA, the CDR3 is TGTGCCAGCAGCTTGGTTAGCGGGGTCACAGATACGCAGTATTTT.

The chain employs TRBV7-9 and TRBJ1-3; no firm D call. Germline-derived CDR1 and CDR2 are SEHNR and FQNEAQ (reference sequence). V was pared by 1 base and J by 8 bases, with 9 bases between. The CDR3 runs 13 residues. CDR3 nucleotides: TGTGCCAGCAGCTTAGTTATTCAGGACACCATATATTTT. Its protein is CASSLVIQDTIYF. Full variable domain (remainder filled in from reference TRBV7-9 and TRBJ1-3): DTGVSQNPRHKITKRGQNVTFRCDPISEHNRLYWYRQTLGQGPEFLTYFQNEAQLEKSRLLSDRFSAERPKGSFSTLEIQRTEQGDSAMYLCASSLVIQDTIYFGEGSWLTVV.

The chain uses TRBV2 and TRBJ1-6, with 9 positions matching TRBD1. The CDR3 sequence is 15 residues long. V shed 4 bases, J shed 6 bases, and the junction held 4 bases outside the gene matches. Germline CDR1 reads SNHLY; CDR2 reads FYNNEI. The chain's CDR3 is CASSVRGQGNSPLHF. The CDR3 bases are TGTGCCAGCAGTGTAAGGGGACAGGGTAATTCACCCCTCCACTTT. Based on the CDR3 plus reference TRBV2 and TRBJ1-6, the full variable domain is EPEVTQTPSHQVTQMGQEVILRCVPISNHLYFYWYRQILGQKVEFLVSFYNNEISEKSEIFDDQFSVERPDGSNFTLKIRSTKLEDSAMYFCASSVRGQGNSPLHFGNGTRLTVT.

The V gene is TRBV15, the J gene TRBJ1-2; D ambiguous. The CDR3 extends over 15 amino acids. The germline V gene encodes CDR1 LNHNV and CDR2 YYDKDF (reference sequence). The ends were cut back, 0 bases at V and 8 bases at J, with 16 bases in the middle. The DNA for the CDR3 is TGTGCCACCAGCAGAGATTCAGGCCCACAGTTAGGCTACACCTTC. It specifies CATSRDSGPQLGYTF.

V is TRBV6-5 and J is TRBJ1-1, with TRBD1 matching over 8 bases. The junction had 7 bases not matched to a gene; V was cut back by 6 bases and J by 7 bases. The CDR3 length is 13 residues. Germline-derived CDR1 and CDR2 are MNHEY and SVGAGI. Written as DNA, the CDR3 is TGTGCCAGCAGGTACCGGGACAGGATTGAAGCTTTCTTT. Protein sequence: CASRYRDRIEAFF.

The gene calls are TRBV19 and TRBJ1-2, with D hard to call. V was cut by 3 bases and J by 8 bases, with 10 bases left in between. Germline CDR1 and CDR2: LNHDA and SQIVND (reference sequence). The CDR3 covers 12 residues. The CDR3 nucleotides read TGTGCCAGTAGTATTAGCCGTGGAGGCTACACCTTC. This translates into CASSISRGGYTF.

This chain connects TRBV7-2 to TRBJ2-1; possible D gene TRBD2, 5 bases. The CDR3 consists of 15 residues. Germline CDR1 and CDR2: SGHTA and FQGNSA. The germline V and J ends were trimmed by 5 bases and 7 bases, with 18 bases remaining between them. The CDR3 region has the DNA TGTGCCAGCAGCCAGGCGGGCGGGCCTCTTAATGAGCAGTTCTTC. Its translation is CASSQAGGPLNEQFF. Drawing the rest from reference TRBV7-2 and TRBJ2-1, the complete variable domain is GAGVSQSPSNKVTEKGKDVELRCDPISGHTALYWYRQSLGQGLEFLIYFQGNSAPDKSGLPSDRFSAERTGGSVSTLTIQRTQQEDSAVYLCASSQAGGPLNEQFFGPGTRLTVL.

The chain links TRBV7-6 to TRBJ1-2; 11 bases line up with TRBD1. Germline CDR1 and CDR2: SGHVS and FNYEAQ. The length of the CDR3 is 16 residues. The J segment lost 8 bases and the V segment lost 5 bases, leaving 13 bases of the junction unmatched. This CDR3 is CASSPDRGLLTRGYTF. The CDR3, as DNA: TGTGCCAGCAGCCCGGACAGGGGGCTTCTTACTCGGGGCTACACCTTC.

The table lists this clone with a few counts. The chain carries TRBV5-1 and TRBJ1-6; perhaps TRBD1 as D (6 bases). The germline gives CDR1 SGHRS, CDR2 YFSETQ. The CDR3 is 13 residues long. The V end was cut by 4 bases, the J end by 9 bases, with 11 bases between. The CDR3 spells CASSTRTASPLHF. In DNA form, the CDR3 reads TGCGCCAGCAGCACCCGGACAGCTTCACCCCTCCACTTT.

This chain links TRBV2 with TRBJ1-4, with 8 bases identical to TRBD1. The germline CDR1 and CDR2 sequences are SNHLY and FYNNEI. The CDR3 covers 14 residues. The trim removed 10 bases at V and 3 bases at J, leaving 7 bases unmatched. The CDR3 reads CAILPGQANEKLFF. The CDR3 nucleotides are TGTGCCATCCTTCCGGGACAGGCTAATGAAAAACTGTTTTTT.

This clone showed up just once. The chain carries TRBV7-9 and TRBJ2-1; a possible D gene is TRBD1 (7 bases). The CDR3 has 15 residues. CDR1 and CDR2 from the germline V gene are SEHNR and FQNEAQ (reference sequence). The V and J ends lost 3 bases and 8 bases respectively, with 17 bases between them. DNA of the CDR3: TGTGCCAGCAGCTTTAGGCCAGGGGGGTCCTATGAGCAGTTCTTC. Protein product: CASSFRPGGSYEQFF. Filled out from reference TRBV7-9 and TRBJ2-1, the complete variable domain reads DTGVSQNPRHKITKRGQNVTFRCDPISEHNRLYWYRQTLGQGPEFLTYFQNEAQLEKSRLLSDRFSAERPKGSFSTLEIQRTEQGDSAMYLCASSFRPGGSYEQFFGPGTRLTVL.

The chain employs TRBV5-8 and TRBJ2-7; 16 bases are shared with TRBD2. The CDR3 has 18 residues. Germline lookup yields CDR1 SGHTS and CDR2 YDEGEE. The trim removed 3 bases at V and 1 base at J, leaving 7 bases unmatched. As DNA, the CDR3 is TGTGCCAGCAGCTCGGGACTAGCGGGAGGGCGGTTTTCCTACGAGCAGTACTTC. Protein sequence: CASSSGLAGGRFSYEQYF.

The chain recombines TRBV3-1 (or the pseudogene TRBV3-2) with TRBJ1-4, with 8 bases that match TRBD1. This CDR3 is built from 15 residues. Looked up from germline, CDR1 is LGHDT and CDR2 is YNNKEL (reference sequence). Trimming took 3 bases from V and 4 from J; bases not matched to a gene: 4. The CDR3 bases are TGTGCCAGCAGCCAGAGACAGGGGCTTAATGAAAAACTGTTTTTT. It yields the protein CASSQRQGLNEKLFF.

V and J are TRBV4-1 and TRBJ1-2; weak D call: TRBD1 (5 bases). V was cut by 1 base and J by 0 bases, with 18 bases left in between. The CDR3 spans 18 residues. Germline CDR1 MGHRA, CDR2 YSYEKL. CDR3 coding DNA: TGCGCCAGCAGCCAAGCACTCGACAGCCTCACACCTAACTATGGCTACACCTTC. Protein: CASSQALDSLTPNYGYTF.

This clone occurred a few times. CDR3 residues: CASSTGSYEQYF. CDR3 DNA sequence: TGTGCCAGCAGCACGGGCTCCTACGAGCAGTACTTC. The chain links TRBV27 to TRBJ2-7; D call uncertain. This CDR3 region has 12 residues. The V end lost 6 bases, the J end lost 0 bases, and 6 bases lay between the germline ends. The germline CDR1 and CDR2 sequences are MNHEY and SMNVEV (reference sequence).

CDR3 DNA: TGTGCCAGCAGCCGCGGACTAGCGGGAGGGCCTCTCGACGAGCAGTACTTC. Amino acid sequence: CASSRGLAGGPLDEQYF. The chain has TRBV21-1 and TRBJ2-7; TRBD2 is taken as the D call from the table, unchecked against the DNA. TRBV21-1 is deemed a pseudogene. This CDR3 is 17 amino acids long.

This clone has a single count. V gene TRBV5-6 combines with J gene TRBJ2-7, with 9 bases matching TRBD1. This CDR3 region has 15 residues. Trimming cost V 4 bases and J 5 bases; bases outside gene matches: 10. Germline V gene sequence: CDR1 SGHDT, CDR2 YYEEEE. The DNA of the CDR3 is TGTGCCAGCAGCACCGGGACAGGGTTCATCAACGAGCAGTACTTC. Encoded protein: CASSTGTGFINEQYF. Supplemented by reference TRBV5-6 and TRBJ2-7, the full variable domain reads DAGVTQSPTHLIKTRGQQVTLRCSPKSGHDTVSWYQQALGQGPQFIFQYYEEEERQRGNFPDRFSGHQFPNYSSELNVNALLLGDSALYLCASSTGTGFINEQYFGPGTRLTVT.

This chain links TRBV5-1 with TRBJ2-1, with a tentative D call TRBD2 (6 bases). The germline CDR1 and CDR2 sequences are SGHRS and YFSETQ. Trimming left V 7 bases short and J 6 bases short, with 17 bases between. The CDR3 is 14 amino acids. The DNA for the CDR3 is TGCGCCAGCGAAGGGACTCCCGGACTCAATGAGCAGTTCTTC. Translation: CASEGTPGLNEQFF.

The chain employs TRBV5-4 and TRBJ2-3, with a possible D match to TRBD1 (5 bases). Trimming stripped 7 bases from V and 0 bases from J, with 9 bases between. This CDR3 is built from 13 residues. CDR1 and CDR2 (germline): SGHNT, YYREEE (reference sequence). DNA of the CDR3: TGTGCCAGCCTTGGGGCTAGCACAGATACGCAGTATTTT. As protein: CASLGASTDTQYF.

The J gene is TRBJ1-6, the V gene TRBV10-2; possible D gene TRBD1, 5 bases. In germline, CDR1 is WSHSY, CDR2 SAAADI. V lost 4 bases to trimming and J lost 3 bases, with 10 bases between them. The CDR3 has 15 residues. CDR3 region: CASSATDNYNSPLHF. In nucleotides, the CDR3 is TGCGCCAGCAGTGCGACAGATAACTATAATTCACCCCTCCACTTT.

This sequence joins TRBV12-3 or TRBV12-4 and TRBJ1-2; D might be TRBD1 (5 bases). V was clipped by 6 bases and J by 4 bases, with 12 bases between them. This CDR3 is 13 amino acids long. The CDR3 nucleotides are TGTGCCAGCAGGGACCGACAGATCTATGGCTACACCTTC. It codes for CASRDRQIYGYTF.

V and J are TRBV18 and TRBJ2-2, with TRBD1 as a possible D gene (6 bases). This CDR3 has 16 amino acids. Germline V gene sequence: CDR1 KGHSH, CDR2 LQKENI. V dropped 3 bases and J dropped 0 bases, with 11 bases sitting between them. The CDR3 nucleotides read TGTGCCAGCTCACCCCTAGGGGACACGAACACCGGGGAGCTGTTTTTT. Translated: CASSPLGDTNTGELFF.

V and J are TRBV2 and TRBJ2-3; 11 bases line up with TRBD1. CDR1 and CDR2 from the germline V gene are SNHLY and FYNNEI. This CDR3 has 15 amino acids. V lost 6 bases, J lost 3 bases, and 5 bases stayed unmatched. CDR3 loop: CASSVDRGQTDTQYF. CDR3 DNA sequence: TGTGCCAGCAGCGTGGACAGGGGGCAAACAGATACGCAGTATTTT. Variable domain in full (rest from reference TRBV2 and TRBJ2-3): EPEVTQTPSHQVTQMGQEVILRCVPISNHLYFYWYRQILGQKVEFLVSFYNNEISEKSEIFDDQFSVERPDGSNFTLKIRSTKLEDSAMYFCASSVDRGQTDTQYFGPGTRLTVL.

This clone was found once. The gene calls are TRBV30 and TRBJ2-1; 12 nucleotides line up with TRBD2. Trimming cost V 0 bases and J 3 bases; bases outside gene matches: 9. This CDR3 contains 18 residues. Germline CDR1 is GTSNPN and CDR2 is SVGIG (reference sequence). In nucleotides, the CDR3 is TGTGCCTGGAGTGTAGGTACTAGCGGGAGGAATCTCTACAATGAGCAGTTCTTC. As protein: CAWSVGTSGRNLYNEQFF.

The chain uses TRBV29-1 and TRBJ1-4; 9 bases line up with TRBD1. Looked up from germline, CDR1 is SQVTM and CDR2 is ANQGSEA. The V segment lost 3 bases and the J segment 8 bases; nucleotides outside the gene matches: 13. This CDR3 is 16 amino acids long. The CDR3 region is CSVETPAGTGSEKLFF. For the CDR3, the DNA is TGCAGCGTTGAGACGCCGGCCGGGACAGGGAGCGAAAAACTGTTTTTT.

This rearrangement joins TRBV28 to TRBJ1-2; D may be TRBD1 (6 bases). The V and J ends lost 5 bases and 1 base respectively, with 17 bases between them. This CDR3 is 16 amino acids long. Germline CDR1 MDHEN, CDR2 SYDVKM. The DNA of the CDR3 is TGTGCCAGCAGTACAACTTACACAGGGAGTAACTATGGCTACACCTTC. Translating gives CASSTTYTGSNYGYTF.

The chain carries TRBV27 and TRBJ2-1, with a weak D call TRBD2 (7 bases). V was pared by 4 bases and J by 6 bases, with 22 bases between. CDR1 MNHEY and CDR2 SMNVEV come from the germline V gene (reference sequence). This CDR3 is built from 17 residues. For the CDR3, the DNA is TGTGCCAGCAGTTCGGGCCCCCTAGCGGAGGGGGTCAATGAGCAGTTCTTC. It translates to CASSSGPLAEGVNEQFF.

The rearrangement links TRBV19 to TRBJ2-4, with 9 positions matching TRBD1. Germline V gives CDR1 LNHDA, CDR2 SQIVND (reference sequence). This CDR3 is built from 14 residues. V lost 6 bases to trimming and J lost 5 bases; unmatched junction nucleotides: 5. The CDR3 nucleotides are TGTGCCAGTAGAGGGTGGACAGGGGAAAACATTCAGTACTTC. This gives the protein CASRGWTGENIQYF.